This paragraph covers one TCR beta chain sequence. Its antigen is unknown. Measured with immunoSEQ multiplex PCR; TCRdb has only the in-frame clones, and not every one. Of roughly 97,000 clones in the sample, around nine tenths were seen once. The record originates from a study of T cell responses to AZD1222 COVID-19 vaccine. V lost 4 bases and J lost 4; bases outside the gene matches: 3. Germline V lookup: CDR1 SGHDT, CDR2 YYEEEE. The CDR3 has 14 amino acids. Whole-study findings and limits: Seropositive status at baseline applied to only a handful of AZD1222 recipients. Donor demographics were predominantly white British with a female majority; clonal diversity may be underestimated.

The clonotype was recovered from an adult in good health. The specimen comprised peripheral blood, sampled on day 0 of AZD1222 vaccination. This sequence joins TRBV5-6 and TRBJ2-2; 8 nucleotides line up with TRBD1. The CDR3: CASSPGTGTGELFF. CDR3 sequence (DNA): TGTGCCAGCAGCCCCGGGACAGGCACCGGGGAGCTGTTTTTT.